This T cell receptor beta chain was identified during a study of CD8+CD57+ T cells in acquired aplastic anemia. The overall study: The study obtained an average of about 3.2 ug of DNA from sorted CD4+ and CD8+ cells. General study findings and limits: For CD8+ Simpson's diversity, patients and controls showed no significant difference.

This CDR3 contains 14 residues. Germline values: CDR1 LGHNA, CDR2 YNFKEQ. V was clipped by 4 bases and J by 4 bases, with 13 bases between them. The sequenced patients had an expansion of CD8+CD57+ cells seen by flow cytometry. The patients all had a severe acquired aplastic anemia diagnosis. Blood came from patients not yet given any therapy. In regard to this clonotype: What it binds is not known.

Profiling that covered TCR beta VDJ and CDR3 relied on genomic DNA as its template. Via MiXCR, TCRdb re-called the reads, giving one row per CDR3 protein. Of about 200,000 distinct CDR3 sequences listed, around three fifths are singletons. Sequenced input: sorted CD4+, CD8+, or CD8+CD57+ T cells (not recorded which) from PBMCs. This sequence originates from a human donor with aplastic anemia. V gene TRBV4-2 combines with J gene TRBJ1-2; D uncertain. The CDR3 spells CASSPRAVLYGYTF. CDR3 bases: TGTGCCAGCAGCCCTAGAGCCGTCCTCTATGGCTACACCTTC.